The clone carrying this T cell receptor beta chain was counted a few times. The authors used template switching to add a universal primer site and gave cDNA unique molecular identifiers. Each CDR3 protein gets one entry after TCRdb re-called the 5' RACE reads with MiXCR. This sample has about 430,000 distinct CDR3 sequences, with about 18% found just once. From germline, CDR1 is DFQATT and CDR2 SNEGSKA (reference sequence). The ends lost 1 base at V and 5 bases at J; junction bases unmatched: 6. This CDR3 has 16 amino acids. The data stem from a study of identical twins. Input material: naive T cells sorted from blood. The receptor's source is a middle-aged man in good health. The chain combines TRBV20-1 with TRBJ2-5; TRBD2 matches at 14 bases. CDR3 DNA sequence: TGCAGTGCTAGAGTCTTGGGACTAGCGGGGGCTGAGACCCAGTACTTC. Translated: CSARVLGLAGAETQYF.